The clone carrying this T cell receptor beta chain was found many times. Germline CDR1 reads DFQATT; CDR2 reads SNEGSKA (reference sequence). The CDR3 totals 11 residues. The data were taken from a study of T cells in Graves' hyperthyroidism and ophthalmopathy. TCR beta CDR3 regions were amplified from RNA transcripts. Using the HTBI primer set, a first-round RT-PCR was run on the TCR CDR3. A single record per CDR3 protein comes from TCRdb applying MiXCR to the multiplex PCR reads. The table lists fewer than 500,000 distinct CDR3 sequences, roughly 15% of them singletons. For the diagnoses, clinical symptoms, serum thyroxine and TRAb, thyroid ultrasound and orbital computed tomography were used.

The chain has TRBV20-1 and TRBJ2-7, with 9 positions matching TRBD1. This receptor was identified in a woman aged 25 to 39 with Graves' ophthalmopathy. Sequences were obtained from blood. CDR3 DNA sequence: TGCAGGGGGGGACAGGGTGCCGAGCAGTACTTC. This codes for CRGGQGAEQYF.